A single sample gave rise to the 20 T cell receptor beta chains below, sequenced in a study of blood T cells in healthy people across ages. Primers used in a second PCR of roughly 7 to 12 cycles were a sample-barcoded 5' primer and a J-beta primer mix. TCRdb processed the 5' RACE reads anew with MiXCR; each CDR3 protein has one entry. The sample has more than 800,000 distinct CDR3 sequences, 40% to 55% seen once. Sequenced: blood. These receptors came from a woman aged 60-70 years in good health.

The V and J genes are TRBV19 and TRBJ2-7, with D possibly matching TRBD2 (6 bases). Germline CDR1 reads LNHDA; CDR2 reads SQIVND (reference sequence). This CDR3 comprises 12 residues. V lost 6 bases to trimming and J lost 6 bases, with 12 bases between them. This chain's CDR3 is CASRAGRSEQYF. The CDR3 DNA reads TGTGCCAGTAGGGCCGGGAGAAGCGAGCAGTACTTC.

This chain connects TRBV2 to TRBJ2-7; D call uncertain. The CDR3 covers 14 residues. V was pared by 3 bases and J by 0 bases, with 9 bases between. CDR1 SNHLY and CDR2 FYNNEI come from the germline V gene. The CDR3 spells CASSDGSSSYEQYF. The CDR3 DNA reads as TGTGCCAGCAGTGACGGCAGTAGCTCCTACGAGCAGTACTTC.

A few counts support this clonotype. The chain uses TRBV7-2 and TRBJ2-1; the D gene is possibly TRBD2 (6 bases). Trimming removed 4 bases from V and 8 bases from J, with 18 bases in between. CDR1 is SGHTA and CDR2 is FQGNSA in the germline V gene. The CDR3 extends over 15 amino acids. The CDR3 loop is CASSSSYPGVYEQFF. Written as DNA, the CDR3 is TGTGCCAGCAGCTCGTCGTATCCGGGGGTTTATGAGCAGTTCTTC.

This clonotype came up a few times. This chain connects TRBV4-1 to TRBJ2-3, with D perhaps being TRBD1 or TRBD2 (6 bases each). The V gene lost 4 bases and the J gene lost 2 bases, with 13 bases spanning the gap. This CDR3 contains 15 residues. Germline values: CDR1 MGHRA, CDR2 YSYEKL. In nucleotides, the CDR3 is TGCGCCAGCAGCCCCCCGGGGGCATACACAGATACGCAGTATTTT. It codes for CASSPPGAYTDTQYF.

This clonotype was seen only a few times. The V call is TRBV5-1, the J call TRBJ1-2; 7 bases map to TRBD1. The trim removed 2 bases at V and 6 bases at J, leaving 4 bases unmatched. From germline, CDR1 is SGHRS and CDR2 YFSETQ. This CDR3 has 13 residues. CDR3 region: CASSLGTVNGYTF. The CDR3 DNA is TGCGCCAGCAGCTTAGGGACAGTTAATGGCTACACCTTC.

There are a few counts of this clonotype. This chain joins TRBV2 and TRBJ1-6; no reliable D call. Germline-derived CDR1 and CDR2 are SNHLY and FYNNEI. The length of the CDR3 is 14 residues. V lost 3 bases to trimming and J lost 7 bases, with 10 bases between them. The DNA for the CDR3 is TGTGCCAGCAGTGATGACGGCCCAAATTCACCCCTCCACTTT. It is translated as CASSDDGPNSPLHF.

The V call is TRBV14, the J call TRBJ1-2; a possible D gene is TRBD1 (5 bases). V lost 0 bases and J 6 bases, leaving 17 bases between the germline ends. Germline CDR1 SGHDN, CDR2 FVKESK. There are 16 residues in the CDR3. In nucleotides, the CDR3 is TGTGCCAGCAGCCAAGATAATAAGGGGATTTGGAATGGCTACACCTTC. Translated, it gives CASSQDNKGIWNGYTF.

The genes are TRBV14 and TRBJ2-7; the match to TRBD1 covers 7 bases. The CDR3 contains 14 residues. Germline CDR1 SGHDN, CDR2 FVKESK. The ends lost 1 base at V and 3 bases at J; junction bases unmatched: 3. As DNA, the CDR3 is TGTGCCAGCAGCCAAGCCGGGACAGTCTACGAGCAGTACTTC. This gives the protein CASSQAGTVYEQYF.

The genes are TRBV20-1 and TRBJ1-5; D might be TRBD1 (6 bases). V was trimmed by 7 bases and J by 14 bases, leaving 18 bases between them. CDR1 and CDR2 (germline): DFQATT, SNEGSKA (reference sequence). The CDR3 sequence is 11 residues long. The CDR3 reads CSVVSGGTKHF. In nucleotides, the CDR3 is TGCAGTGTAGTGTCGGGGGGGACAAAGCATTTT.

The chain joins TRBV5-1 to TRBJ2-5, with D possibly matching TRBD2 (5 bases). CDR3 size: 15 residues. Germline V CDR1 and CDR2: SGHRS, YFSETQ. V was pared by 1 base and J by 4 bases, with 14 bases between. The CDR3 DNA reads as TGCGCCAGCAGCTTGATTAGCGCAGCTGGAGAGACCCAGTACTTC. This translates into CASSLISAAGETQYF.

The chain links TRBV20-1 to TRBJ2-4; no firm D call. The end of the DNA fits TRBJ2-7 better, so the J call may be wrong. The CDR3 runs 14 residues. CDR1 and CDR2 from the germline V gene are DFQATT and SNEGSKA (reference sequence). The CDR3 region has the DNA TGCAGTGCTAGAGATACCAGTGCTGACTACGAGCAGTACTTC. It translates to CSARDTSADYEQYF.

This clonotype was counted a few times. V is TRBV7-8 and J is TRBJ2-1, with a tentative D call TRBD1 (6 bases). The germline V gene encodes CDR1 SGHVS and CDR2 FQNEAQ. Trimming shortened V by 1 base and J by 7 bases, and 14 bases separated the two germline ends. The CDR3 contains 15 residues. The CDR3 loop reads CASSLGGQHTNEQFF. The CDR3 DNA sequence: TGTGCCAGCAGCTTAGGCGGACAGCATACTAATGAGCAGTTCTTC. The complete variable domain, with remaining parts taken from reference TRBV7-8 and TRBJ2-1, reads GAGVSQSPRYKVAKRGQDVALRCDPISGHVSLFWYQQALGQGPEFLTYFQNEAQLDKSGLPSDRFFAERPEGSVSTLKIQRTQQEDSAVYLCASSLGGQHTNEQFFGPGTRLTVL.

DNA of the CDR3: TGCAGCGCCGGGGGAAGCCAAGGTGGGGGGCGCGAGCAGTACTTC. It translates to CSAGGSQGGGREQYF. The chain joins TRBV29-1 to TRBJ2-5, with D perhaps being TRBD1 or TRBD2 (6 bases each). The end of the DNA aligns better with TRBJ2-7, so the J call may be wrong. The CDR3 spans 15 residues. Germline assignment: CDR1 SQVTM and CDR2 ANQGSEA.

Points on this clonotype: This may arise from a read error, as a much more abundant clone is one base away. V and J are TRBV20-1 and TRBJ2-1; 7 positions match TRBD2. J was trimmed by 6 bases and V by 1 base; bases with no gene match: 9. The CDR3 has 15 amino acids. Germline V gene sequence: CDR1 DFQATT, CDR2 SNEGSKA (reference sequence). DNA of the CDR3: TGCAGTGCTAGAGTCCCCTGGGGGGGGGTCAATGAGCAGTTCTTC. The encoded protein is CSARVPWGGVNEQFF.

The V gene is TRBV7-6, the J gene TRBJ1-4; D perhaps matches TRBD1 (5 bases). CDR3 length: 16 amino acids. The V gene lost 4 bases and the J gene lost 6 bases, with 18 bases spanning the gap. Germline V gives CDR1 SGHVS, CDR2 FNYEAQ. CDR3 nucleotide sequence: TGTGCCAGCAGCTCGTACGCGGGACTAGAGGATGAAAAACTGTTTTTT. This gives the protein CASSSYAGLEDEKLFF.

The sample holds a few counts of this clonotype. V gene TRBV29-1 combines with J gene TRBJ2-3; the D gene is possibly TRBD2 (6 bases). The ends were cut back, 4 bases at V and 0 bases at J, with 14 bases in the middle. The CDR3 spans 15 residues. CDR1 is SQVTM, CDR2 ANQGSEA, per germline. CDR3: CSVGRLGSSTDTQYF. CDR3 DNA: TGCAGCGTTGGTCGACTAGGTTCCAGCACAGATACGCAGTATTTT.

This clonotype appeared many times. V gene TRBV4-1 combines with J gene TRBJ2-4; TRBD2 aligns across 9 bases. Germline V lookup: CDR1 MGHRA, CDR2 YSYEKL. CDR3 length: 16 residues. With 4 bases clipped from V and 7 bases from J, the junction kept 11 bases outside the gene matches. CDR3 amino acids: CASSLDGTSWGNIQYF. As DNA, the CDR3 is TGCGCCAGCAGCCTTGACGGGACTAGCTGGGGGAACATTCAGTACTTC.

A few counts support this clonotype. This chain connects TRBV4-1 to TRBJ2-3, with a tentative D call TRBD2 (6 bases). CDR1 and CDR2 from the germline V gene are MGHRA and YSYEKL. This CDR3 is built from 16 residues. The ends were cut back, 1 base at V and 4 bases at J, with 15 bases in the middle. CDR3 amino acids: CASSQGSGGSADTQYF. The CDR3 coding sequence is TGCGCCAGCAGCCAAGGAAGTGGGGGGAGTGCAGATACGCAGTATTTT.

The chain joins TRBV24-1 to TRBJ2-4, with 8 bases fitting TRBD1. The CDR3 contains 14 residues. V shed 4 bases, J shed 8 bases, and the junction held 6 bases outside the gene matches. In germline, CDR1 is KGHDR, CDR2 SFDVKD. DNA of the CDR3: TGTGCCACCAGTGAAAAGGACAGGGCGGACATTCAGTACTTC. It yields the protein CATSEKDRADIQYF.

V and J are TRBV5-1 and TRBJ2-3, with 12 bases fitting TRBD2. V shed 5 bases, J shed 3 bases, and the junction held 4 bases outside the gene matches. This CDR3 region has 15 residues. Germline V gene data show CDR1 as SGHRS and CDR2 as YFSETQ. CDR3 sequence (DNA): TGCGCCAGCAGTGGTGGGACTAGCGGGACAGATACGCAGTATTTT. The encoded protein is CASSGGTSGTDTQYF.